The 13 T cell receptor beta chains given below trace back to one sample, sequenced in a study of T cells in Graves' hyperthyroidism and ophthalmopathy. TCR beta CDR3 region amplification was performed from RNA transcripts. The TCR CDR3 was amplified in a first-round RT-PCR using the HTBI primer set. One entry per CDR3 protein, called by TCRdb with MiXCR from the multiplex PCR reads. Found here are over 500,000 distinct CDR3 sequences, roughly 17% of them singletons; the top ten hold 15% to 20%. The sample consisted of blood. Source of these receptors: a woman younger than 30 with Graves' ophthalmopathy.

CDR3 nucleotides: TGTGCCAGCAGCCCTGGACTGACCTCAAATCAGCCCCAGCATTTT. This codes for CASSPGLTSNQPQHF. V usage is TRBV12-3 or TRBV12-4 and J usage is TRBJ1-5; no firm D call. The V gene lost 6 bases and the J gene lost 4 bases, with 16 bases spanning the gap. The CDR3 totals 15 residues.

The chain combines TRBV25-1 with TRBJ1-1, with 7 nucleotides matching TRBD1. J lost 5 bases, V lost 7 bases, and 10 bases had no gene match. Looked up from germline, CDR1 is MGHDK and CDR2 is SYGVNS. This CDR3 region has 14 residues. In DNA, the CDR3 is TGTGCCAGCATCAACGGACAGGTATCTACTGAAGCTTTCTTT. As protein: CASINGQVSTEAFF.

The chain couples TRBV19 to TRBJ2-1; tentatively, D is TRBD1 (5 bases). The V end was cut by 5 bases, the J end by 0 bases, with 14 bases between. Looked up from germline, CDR1 is LNHDA and CDR2 is SQIVND (reference sequence). The length of the CDR3 is 16 residues. The CDR3 protein is CASSPQGASSYNEQFF. The CDR3 DNA follows: TGTGCCAGTAGTCCCCAGGGTGCGAGCTCCTACAATGAGCAGTTCTTC. The whole variable domain, remainder taken from reference TRBV19 and TRBJ2-1, is DGGITQSPKYLFRKEGQNVTLSCEQNLNHDAMYWYRQDPGQGLRLIYYSQIVNDFQKGDIAEGYSVSREKKESFPLTVTSAQKNPTAFYLCASSPQGASSYNEQFFGPGTRLTVL.

This clonotype showed up many times. The V gene is TRBV7-9, the J gene TRBJ2-1; possible D gene TRBD2, 5 bases. This CDR3 is 17 amino acids long. The V gene's germline CDR1 is SEHNR and CDR2 FQNEAQ (reference sequence). Trimming took off 5 bases at V and 1 base at J, with 18 bases between the two ends. DNA of the CDR3: TGTGCCAGCAGCGCTGAGAGGGATCATTTATCCTACAATGAGCAGTTCTTC. It translates to CASSAERDHLSYNEQFF.

This clonotype was observed a few times. V gene TRBV20-1 combines with J gene TRBJ2-5, with 11 bases fitting TRBD2. There are 15 residues in the CDR3. CDR1 is DFQATT, CDR2 SNEGSKA, per germline (reference sequence). The V gene end was trimmed by 3 bases and the J gene end by 2 bases; junction bases not matched to a gene: 5. CDR3 residues: CSASWRLAGQETQYF. The CDR3 coding sequence is TGCAGTGCTAGTTGGCGACTAGCGGGACAAGAGACCCAGTACTTC.

This clonotype was found a few times. The V call is TRBV4-1, the J call TRBJ1-5; TRBD1 is a possible D gene (6 bases). The CDR3 runs to 15 residues. V lost 1 base, J lost 11 bases, and 18 bases lay in between. Germline CDR1 is MGHRA and CDR2 is YSYEKL. This CDR3 is CASSQGPGGSMAQHF. In nucleotides, the CDR3 is TGCGCCAGCAGCCAAGGTCCGGGGGGCTCTATGGCCCAGCATTTT.

This clonotype has ten or more counts. This chain joins TRBV30 and TRBJ1-1; D is uncertain. Trimming stripped 7 bases from V and 1 base from J, with 16 bases between. Germline CDR1 GTSNPN, CDR2 SVGIG (reference sequence). This CDR3 contains 14 residues. The DNA for the CDR3 is TGTGCCTATAGTCCCTACAGAACGAACACTGAAGCTTTCTTT. Its translation: CAYSPYRTNTEAFF.

The J gene is TRBJ1-4, the V gene TRBV5-1, with TRBD1 identical over 11 bases. The germline V gene has CDR1 SGHRS and CDR2 YFSETQ. CDR3 size: 15 residues. With 0 bases clipped from V and 10 bases from J, the junction kept 5 bases outside the gene matches. The CDR3 DNA reads TGCGCCAGCAGCTTGGAGGGGGACAGGGGGGCAAAACTGTTTTTT. Amino acids: CASSLEGDRGAKLFF. The full variable domain, in which reference TRBV5-1 and TRBJ1-4 provide the parts outside the CDR3, is KAGVTQTPRYLIKTRGQQVTLSCSPISGHRSVSWYQQTPGQGLQFLFEYFSETQRNKGNFPGRFSGRQFSNSRSEMNVSTLELGDSALYLCASSLEGDRGAKLFFGSGTQLSVL.

This clonotype was seen many times. V usage is TRBV7-2 and J usage is TRBJ2-7; D may match TRBD1 or TRBD2 (5 bases each). The CDR3 totals 15 residues. The germline V and J ends were trimmed by 6 bases and 0 bases, with 15 bases remaining between them. CDR1 and CDR2 from the germline V gene are SGHTA and FQGNSA. CDR3 nucleotide sequence: TGTGCCAGCAGATTGGGGGTGGCCAACTCCTACGAGCAGTACTTC. Protein sequence: CASRLGVANSYEQYF.

The rearrangement links TRBV6-1 to TRBJ2-3, with a possible D match to TRBD2 (6 bases). The germline V gene encodes CDR1 MNHNS and CDR2 SASEGT. This CDR3 is built from 15 residues. Deletions cut 3 bases from V and 1 base from J, with 11 bases between. The CDR3 loop reads CASSELGGGTDTQYF. The DNA of the CDR3 is TGTGCCAGCAGTGAGTTGGGGGGAGGCACAGATACGCAGTATTTT.

The J gene is TRBJ1-5, the V gene TRBV5-5; D is unclear. The V gene's germline CDR1 is SGHKS and CDR2 YYEKEE (reference sequence). V was cut by 4 bases and J by 3 bases, with 17 bases left in between. The CDR3 has 16 residues. DNA for the CDR3: TGTGCCAGCAGCCTCGGGATAGGGCAATTCAATCAGCCCCAGCATTTT. This encodes CASSLGIGQFNQPQHF.

The chain joins TRBV28 to TRBJ2-1, with D perhaps TRBD2 (7 bases). Germline-derived CDR1 and CDR2 are MDHEN and SYDVKM. The length of the CDR3 is 14 residues. The germline V and J ends were trimmed by 8 bases and 1 base, with 12 bases remaining between them. The CDR3 spells CASGGGGSYNEQFF. The CDR3 region has the DNA TGTGCCAGCGGGGGGGGCGGTTCCTACAATGAGCAGTTCTTC.

This clonotype has at least ten counts. The chain combines TRBV19 with TRBJ1-1; possible D gene TRBD1, 6 bases. Between the trimmed V and J ends, which lost 1 base and 7 bases, there was a span of 13 bases. The CDR3 runs 14 residues. Germline loops: CDR1 LNHDA, CDR2 SQIVND (reference sequence). CDR3 in DNA: TGTGCCAGTAGTATAGCAGGGACAAAGTATGAAGCTTTCTTT. Residues: CASSIAGTKYEAFF. Filled out from reference TRBV19 and TRBJ1-1, the complete variable domain reads DGGITQSPKYLFRKEGQNVTLSCEQNLNHDAMYWYRQDPGQGLRLIYYSQIVNDFQKGDIAEGYSVSREKKESFPLTVTSAQKNPTAFYLCASSIAGTKYEAFFGQGTRLTVV.